Listed here are 8 T cell receptor beta chains from one sample, sequenced in a study of blood T cell repertoires in COVID-19. Assay used: immunoSEQ multiplex PCR; TCRdb lists only in-frame clones, some missing. The repertoire holds some 460,000 clones, 70% to 90% seen once, with about 2% in the top ten. The sequenced material came from PBMCs or T cells enriched from blood (not recorded which). The receptors were sampled from a woman in her late teens or twenties with acute COVID-19.

The CDR3 reads CASSTRTGTNYGYTF. The DNA of the CDR3 is TGCGCCAGCAGCACCAGGACAGGGACTAACTATGGCTACACCTTC. The chain links TRBV5-1 to TRBJ1-2; the match to TRBD1 covers 8 bases. There are 15 residues in the CDR3. The V gene's germline CDR1 is SGHRS and CDR2 YFSETQ. J lost 0 bases, V lost 4 bases, and 5 bases had no gene match. Complete variable domain (other parts from reference TRBV5-1 and TRBJ1-2): KAGVTQTPRYLIKTRGQQVTLSCSPISGHRSVSWYQQTPGQGLQFLFEYFSETQRNKGNFPGRFSGRQFSNSRSEMNVSTLELGDSALYLCASSTRTGTNYGYTFGSGTRLTVV.

The V and J genes are TRBV24-1 and TRBJ1-5; unclear D gene. With 5 bases removed from V and 5 bases from J, the gap between germline ends came to 15 bases. Germline CDR1 reads KGHDR; CDR2 reads SFDVKD. The CDR3 sequence is 15 residues long. The CDR3 DNA follows: TGTGCCACCAGTGTATCGTCTTCGAGGGATCAGCCCCAGCATTTT. Protein: CATSVSSSRDQPQHF.

V usage is TRBV29-1 and J usage is TRBJ2-1; 11 positions match TRBD2. Germline CDR1 and CDR2: SQVTM and ANQGSEA. V lost 7 bases to trimming and J lost 9 bases; unmatched junction nucleotides: 11. This CDR3 is 14 amino acids long. In DNA form, the CDR3 reads TGCAGCGACGGCACTAGCGGGAGTTCGGGTGAGCAGTTCTTC. Amino acids: CSDGTSGSSGEQFF.

The chain couples TRBV9 to TRBJ1-4, with D perhaps TRBD1 (5 bases). Germline V CDR1 and CDR2: SGDLS, YYNGEE. Trimming removed 7 bases at V and 1 base at J, with 17 bases between. The CDR3 has 16 residues. The CDR3 sequence: CASGPSGGGTNEKLFF. The CDR3 DNA is TGTGCCAGCGGGCCCAGCGGGGGTGGAACTAATGAAAAACTGTTTTTT.

The chain joins TRBV7-6 to TRBJ2-1, with 15 bases matching TRBD2. There are 15 residues in the CDR3. Trimming at V came to 5 bases and at J to 8 bases, leaving 4 bases not matched to a gene. Germline V CDR1 and CDR2: SGHVS, FNYEAQ. CDR3 coding DNA: TGTGCCAGCAGCCCAGGACTAGCGGGGGGGTATGAGCAGTTCTTC. Encoded protein: CASSPGLAGGYEQFF.

The rearrangement uses TRBV5-4 and TRBJ2-2; the D gene is possibly TRBD2 (6 bases). CDR1 SGHNT and CDR2 YYREEE come from the germline V gene (reference sequence). The CDR3 loop spans 15 amino acids. V lost 3 bases and J 6 bases, leaving 15 bases between the germline ends. CDR3 protein: CASSSATRAAGELFF. The CDR3, as DNA: TGTGCCAGCAGCTCCGCGACTAGGGCGGCCGGGGAGCTGTTTTTT.

The gene calls are TRBV13 and TRBJ2-1, with TRBD2 matching 14 bases. The CDR3 consists of 20 residues. The V segment lost 5 bases and the J segment 1 base; nucleotides outside the gene matches: 13. Germline-derived CDR1 and CDR2 are PRHDT and FYEKMQ (reference sequence). As DNA, the CDR3 is TGTGCCAGCAGCCCCCACCAGGGACTAGCGGGAGTACGTTCCTACAATGAGCAGTTCTTC. Its protein is CASSPHQGLAGVRSYNEQFF.

The V gene is TRBV28, the J gene TRBJ1-1, with 11 bases fitting TRBD1. The V and J ends lost 4 bases and 0 bases, in that order; junction bases with no gene match: 19. The CDR3 totals 21 residues. Germline CDR1 reads MDHEN; CDR2 reads SYDVKM. The CDR3 sequence is CASSSPSGQGARLYMNTEAFF. DNA for the CDR3: TGTGCCAGCAGTTCCCCCTCCGGACAGGGGGCGCGTCTCTACATGAACACTGAAGCTTTCTTT.